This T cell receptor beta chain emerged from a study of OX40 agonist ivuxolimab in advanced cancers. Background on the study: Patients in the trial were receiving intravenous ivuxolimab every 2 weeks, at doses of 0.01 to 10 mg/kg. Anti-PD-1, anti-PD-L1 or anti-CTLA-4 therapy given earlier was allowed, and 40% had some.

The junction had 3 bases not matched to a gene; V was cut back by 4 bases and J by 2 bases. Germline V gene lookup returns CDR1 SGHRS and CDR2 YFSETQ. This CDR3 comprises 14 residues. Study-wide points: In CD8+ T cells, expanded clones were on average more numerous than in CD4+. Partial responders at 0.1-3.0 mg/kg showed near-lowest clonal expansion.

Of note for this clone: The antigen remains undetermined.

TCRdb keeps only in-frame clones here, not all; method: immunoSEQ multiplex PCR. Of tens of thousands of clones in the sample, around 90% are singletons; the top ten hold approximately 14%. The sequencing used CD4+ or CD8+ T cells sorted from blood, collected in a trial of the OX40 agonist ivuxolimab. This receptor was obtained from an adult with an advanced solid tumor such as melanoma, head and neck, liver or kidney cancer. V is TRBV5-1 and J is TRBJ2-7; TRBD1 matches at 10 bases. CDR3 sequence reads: CASSAGTGAYEQYF. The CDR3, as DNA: TGCGCCAGCAGCGCCGGGACAGGGGCCTACGAGCAGTACTTC.